This T cell receptor (beta chain) was recovered during a study of blood T cell repertoires in COVID-19. Germline-derived CDR1 and CDR2 are SEHNR and FQNEAQ (reference sequence). The CDR3 totals 14 residues. V gave up 5 bases and J gave up 4 bases, with 11 bases separating them. How the authors handled the data: Researchers report that nucleated cell counts were estimated from reference gene primer amplification. TCRdb's table, derived via immunoSEQ multiplex PCR, lists solely in-frame clones and lacks some. V and J calls and clone size are as listed in that table; D and trimming were resolved from the DNA. The data hold about 170,000 clones, with around four fifths observed a single time.

This TCR derives from a man between 65 and 85 years old with acute or convalescent COVID-19. The sequenced sample was peripheral blood. The rearrangement links TRBV7-9 to TRBJ2-2, with TRBD2 as a possible D gene (5 bases). The CDR3 DNA reads TGTGCCAGCAGCCCCGAGGGTCCCACCGGGGAGCTGTTTTTT. The encoded protein is CASSPEGPTGELFF.